These 17 T cell receptor beta chains originate from one sample sequenced in a study of blood T cell repertoires in COVID-19. Clones were sequenced by immunoSEQ multiplex PCR, and TCRdb holds only the in-frame ones, with some missing. This sample has a few hundred thousand clones, with about 87% found just once. The source material was PBMCs or T cells enriched from blood (not recorded which). These receptors were taken from a middle-aged man in a cohort exposed to, infected with or recovered from COVID-19 (not recorded which).

With regard to this clone: The junction departs from germline at one end; a sequencing error may be responsible. The chain joins TRBV19 to TRBJ2-2; D possibly corresponds to TRBD2 (6 bases). From germline, CDR1 is LNHDA and CDR2 SQIVND (reference sequence). CDR3 length: 17 amino acids. CDR3 amino acids: CASSSSGRGKNTRELFF. The DNA for the CDR3 is TGTGCCAGTAGTTCATCAGGGCGGGGAAAGAACACCAGGGAGCTGTTTTTT.

J is TRBJ1-1 and V is TRBV7-3; D perhaps matches TRBD1 (6 bases). The CDR3 is 13 amino acids. V gave up 2 bases and J gave up 5 bases, with 9 bases separating them. Germline V CDR1 and CDR2: SGHTA, FQGTGA. The CDR3 nucleotides are TGTGCCAGCAGCTTAGAGAGGGGGACTGAAGCTTTCTTT. Translating it yields CASSLERGTEAFF.

V and J are TRBV18 and TRBJ1-2; 12 bases fit TRBD1. J lost 3 bases, V lost 5 bases, and 13 bases had no gene match. This CDR3 is built from 18 residues. Per germline, CDR1 KGHSH and CDR2 LQKENI. The CDR3 region is CASSTRLQGQGADYGYTF. Here the CDR3 DNA reads TGTGCCAGCTCAACGAGGCTACAGGGACAGGGGGCGGACTATGGCTACACCTTC.

J is TRBJ1-6 and V is TRBV13; a weak D match, TRBD1 (6 bases). Germline-derived CDR1 and CDR2 are PRHDT and FYEKMQ (reference sequence). There are 14 residues in the CDR3. V lost 5 bases and J lost 7, with 12 bases in between. The DNA for the CDR3 is TGTGCCAGCAGCAACACCGGGACAAATTCACCCCTCCACTTT. It translates to CASSNTGTNSPLHF.

V usage is TRBV27 and J usage is TRBJ2-2; D uncertain. CDR1 is MNHEY, CDR2 SMNVEV, per germline (reference sequence). V lost 4 bases and J lost 2, with 11 bases in between. The CDR3 has 15 residues. The chain's CDR3 is CASSSALLNTGELFF. In DNA, the CDR3 is TGTGCCAGCAGTTCCGCTTTACTAAACACCGGGGAGCTGTTTTTT.

This chain joins TRBV5-1 and TRBJ2-1; 11 nucleotides align to TRBD2. This CDR3 region has 17 residues. J lost 4 bases, V lost 1 base, and 7 bases had no gene match. Germline V gene sequence: CDR1 SGHRS, CDR2 YFSETQ. The CDR3, as DNA: TGCGCCAGCAGCTTGCAATCGAGACTAGCGGGGTACAATGAGCAGTTCTTC. Residues: CASSLQSRLAGYNEQFF.

The V call is TRBV7-9, the J call TRBJ2-1, with TRBD2 as a possible D gene (6 bases). Germline assignment: CDR1 SEHNR and CDR2 FQNEAQ (reference sequence). The V and J ends lost 3 bases and 7 bases respectively, with 19 bases between them. The CDR3 sequence is 16 residues long. CDR3: CASSFPGLRTGNEQFF. In DNA, the CDR3 is TGTGCCAGCAGCTTTCCGGGACTCCGAACTGGGAATGAGCAGTTCTTC.

V is TRBV29-1 and J is TRBJ2-1; D remains ambiguous. The CDR3 is 11 amino acids. Trimming pared 4 bases from V and 15 bases from J, leaving 16 bases between. Germline V gene sequence: CDR1 SQVTM, CDR2 ANQGSEA. For the CDR3, the DNA is TGCAGCGTTGTCCTCTACGGGTATGGGTTCTTC. Translated, it gives CSVVLYGYGFF.

This clone occurred once. Written as DNA, the CDR3 is TGTGCCAGCAGCACGGGGACAGGGGTTCAGCCCCAGCATTTT. Its translation: CASSTGTGVQPQHF. J is TRBJ1-5 and V is TRBV11-2, with TRBD1 matching over 10 bases. After removal of 5 bases from V and 6 bases from J, the junction contained 4 bases not matched to a gene. The CDR3 consists of 14 residues. Per germline, CDR1 SGHAT and CDR2 FQNNGV.

The chain links TRBV30 to TRBJ1-6, with 7 bases aligning to TRBD1. CDR3 length: 15 amino acids. V lost 4 bases to trimming and J lost 5 bases; unmatched junction nucleotides: 8. Germline lookup yields CDR1 GTSNPN and CDR2 SVGIG (reference sequence). The CDR3 DNA follows: TGTGCCTGGAACCCCCGGGACAGTGATAATTCACCCCTCCACTTT. As protein: CAWNPRDSDNSPLHF.

This chain links TRBV29-1 with TRBJ1-3; 7 nucleotides align to TRBD1. This CDR3 has 14 amino acids. Germline lookup yields CDR1 SQVTM and CDR2 ANQGSEA. Losses at the gene ends were 5 bases for V and 2 bases for J; bases not matched to a gene: 6. CDR3 in DNA: TGCAGCGTTTCGACAGGGACTGCTGGAAACACCATATATTTT. Translating it yields CSVSTGTAGNTIYF.

The chain carries TRBV28 and TRBJ1-6, with 10 bases fitting TRBD1. The junction had 8 bases not matched to a gene; V was cut back by 5 bases and J by 7 bases. Germline CDR1 MDHEN, CDR2 SYDVKM. There are 16 residues in the CDR3. Written as DNA, the CDR3 is TGTGCCAGCAGTCCCAGACAGGGGGCGCGGAATTCACCCCTCCACTTT. Translating gives CASSPRQGARNSPLHF.

V is TRBV11-2 and J is TRBJ2-7; a weak D match, TRBD1 (6 bases). Germline-derived CDR1 and CDR2 are SGHAT and FQNNGV. This CDR3 has 13 residues. The V gene lost 0 bases and the J gene lost 5 bases, with 8 bases spanning the gap. The CDR3 nucleotides read TGTGCCAGCAGCTTAGAGGGGACAAACGAGCAGTACTTC. Translating it yields CASSLEGTNEQYF.

J is TRBJ1-5 and V is TRBV18; D not certain. The germline V gene has CDR1 KGHSH and CDR2 LQKENI. This CDR3 contains 14 residues. Trimming left V 4 bases short and J 0 bases short, with 7 bases between. The CDR3 sequence is CASSLPGSNQPQHF. CDR3 nucleotide sequence: TGTGCCAGCTCACTTCCCGGTAGCAATCAGCCCCAGCATTTT.

V usage is TRBV7-6 and J usage is TRBJ2-2; possible D gene TRBD1, 5 bases. Germline lookup yields CDR1 SGHVS and CDR2 FNYEAQ. The CDR3 extends over 13 amino acids. V was cut by 5 bases and J by 7 bases, with 11 bases left in between. CDR3 protein: CASSNQGIGELFF. CDR3 DNA: TGTGCCAGCAGCAATCAGGGAATCGGGGAGCTGTTTTTT.

As to this clone: The junction and the germline gene differ at one end; a read error may be behind it. The genes are TRBV7-9 and TRBJ1-1; no definite D call. The CDR3 is 14 amino acids. The germline gives CDR1 SEHNR, CDR2 FQNEAQ (reference sequence). The CDR3 coding sequence is TGTGCCAGCAGTTTAGGACGGGGAAGCACTGAAGCTTTCTTT. It codes for CASSLGRGSTEAFF.

The rearrangement links TRBV4-1 to TRBJ1-1; D is undetermined. In germline, CDR1 is MGHRA, CDR2 YSYEKL. The CDR3 covers 16 residues. V gave up 1 base and J gave up 4 bases, with 16 bases separating them. The CDR3 reads CASSQGERARGTEAFF. The CDR3 nucleotides read TGCGCCAGCAGCCAAGGGGAAAGGGCGCGGGGCACTGAAGCTTTCTTT.